The T cell receptor (beta chain) described here comes from a study of blood T cell repertoires in COVID-19. Study-wide context: In each case, the material was cDNA or gDNA derived from T cells, B-cell-depleted T cells, or PBMCs.

The CDR3 sequence is 15 residues long. The table came from immunoSEQ multiplex PCR; TCRdb's copy has only in-frame clones and leaves some out. Here the sample spans 100,000 or so clones, approximately 86% being singletons. The receptor comes from a woman between 50 and 59 years old who had recovered from COVID-19. The chain is built from TRBV1 and TRBJ1-1; TRBD1, the table's D call, lacks a check against the DNA. TRBV1 is listed as a pseudogene. Sequencing used PBMCs or T cells enriched from blood (not recorded which). For the CDR3, the DNA is TGCACCAGCAGGGGTGGACAGGGCGTTTTCACTGAAGCTTTCTTT. Translation: CTSRGGQGVFTEAFF.